These 24 T cell receptor beta chains were sequenced from one sample in a study of cytomegalovirus exposure and HLA in healthy donors (dated by TCRdb to the late 2010s). The library was generated by the immunoSEQ multiplex PCR assay. The multiplex PCR relied on a mix of 60 forward primers for TCR Vbeta segments and 13 reverse primers for TCR Jbeta segments. TCRdb provides this immuneACCESS table in a form limited to in-frame rearrangements. Some clones are lacking; in checked studies, under half of them reflect an unresolved V gene, and why the rest are absent is not known. Here the sample has roughly 200,000 clones; 70% to 80% occur a single time. The ten most abundant clones make up under 2% of the sample. Sequencing was carried out using PBMCs. The receptors were sampled from a man aged 30 to 45 in good health and CMV-seronegative.

V usage is TRBV18 and J usage is TRBJ2-7, with TRBD1 as a possible D gene (6 bases). This CDR3 is 16 amino acids long. In germline, CDR1 is KGHSH, CDR2 LQKENI. With 1 base removed from V and 4 bases from J, the gap between germline ends came to 17 bases. CDR3 region: CASSPLTLTGLYEQYF. As DNA, the CDR3 is TGTGCCAGCTCACCACTGACACTGACAGGCTTATACGAGCAGTACTTC.

The chain joins TRBV2 to TRBJ2-7, with 9 bases matching TRBD1. The J segment lost 0 bases and the V segment lost 7 bases, leaving 1 base of the junction unmatched. The CDR3 covers 13 residues. Germline V lookup: CDR1 SNHLY, CDR2 FYNNEI. The DNA of the CDR3 is TGTGCCAGCAAACAGGGGGCCTCCTACGAGCAGTACTTC. Protein product: CASKQGASYEQYF.

The genes are TRBV19 and TRBJ2-7; D may be TRBD1 (6 bases). The CDR3 runs to 14 residues. Germline CDR1 LNHDA, CDR2 SQIVND (reference sequence). Trimming took 6 bases from V and 5 from J, leaving 17 bases between them. The DNA for the CDR3 is TGTGCCAGTAGCCGTTGGGACACGTTGAACGAGCAGTACTTC. Translation gives CASSRWDTLNEQYF.

The chain employs TRBV15 and TRBJ2-7; 7 nucleotides match TRBD2. Unmatched junction bases numbered 10, after V lost 5 bases and J lost 0 bases. The germline gives CDR1 LNHNV, CDR2 YYDKDF (reference sequence). The CDR3 covers 16 residues. The CDR3 loop reads CATSSTSGISSYEQYF. The CDR3 DNA reads TGTGCCACCAGCTCTACAAGCGGGATCAGCTCCTACGAGCAGTACTTC.

The rearrangement links TRBV28 to TRBJ2-7, with TRBD2 identical over 9 bases. CDR3 size: 16 residues. J was trimmed by 3 bases and V by 6 bases; bases with no gene match: 12. The V gene's germline CDR1 is MDHEN and CDR2 SYDVKM. The CDR3 nucleotides are TGTGCCAGCAGACCAGCGGGGGTAGCGGGAGACTACGAGCAGTACTTC. This sequence encodes CASRPAGVAGDYEQYF.

This clone has more than one count but fewer than ten. The genes are TRBV5-1 and TRBJ2-7, with a weak D call TRBD1 (5 bases). The CDR3 length is 14 residues. V shed 1 base and J shed 0 bases, with 8 bases lying between them. Per germline, CDR1 SGHRS and CDR2 YFSETQ. The CDR3 bases are TGCGCCAGCAGCTTGACAGGATTCTCCTACGAGCAGTACTTC. It yields the protein CASSLTGFSYEQYF.

The CDR3 bases are TGCAGCGTTGATAGGACTGGCACAGATACGCAGTATTTT. It translates to CSVDRTGTDTQYF. This sequence joins TRBV29-1 and TRBJ2-3, with D possibly being TRBD2 (5 bases). Trimming cost V 3 bases and J 1 base, with 8 bases left between them. Germline-derived CDR1 and CDR2 are SQVTM and ANQGSEA. The CDR3 has 13 residues.

The chain uses TRBV7-9 and TRBJ2-1, with 14 bases lining up with TRBD2. Germline lookup yields CDR1 SEHNR and CDR2 FQNEAQ (reference sequence). The CDR3 runs 18 residues. V was pared by 5 bases and J by 0 bases, with 6 bases of the junction left unmatched. CDR3: CASSPGTSGGSSYNEQFF. The CDR3 nucleotides are TGTGCCAGCAGCCCCGGGACTAGCGGGGGTAGCTCCTACAATGAGCAGTTCTTC.

V usage is TRBV2 and J usage is TRBJ2-3; TRBD1 matches 10 bases. CDR3 length: 15 amino acids. V dropped 5 bases and J dropped 4; count of bases not matched to a gene: 6. Germline V gives CDR1 SNHLY, CDR2 FYNNEI. The CDR3 reads CASSTGQGKSDTQYF. DNA for the CDR3: TGTGCCAGCAGTACGGGACAGGGGAAGTCAGATACGCAGTATTTT.

The DNA for the CDR3 is TGCGCCAGCAGCTTGTGGTCGGGGAGCTCCTACGAGCAGTACTTC. It codes for CASSLWSGSSYEQYF. The chain employs TRBV5-1 and TRBJ2-7; maybe TRBD2 (5 bases). The germline V gene has CDR1 SGHRS and CDR2 YFSETQ. V shed 1 base and J shed 0 bases, with 11 bases lying between them. The CDR3 has 15 amino acids.

The V and J genes are TRBV25-1 and TRBJ2-7, with 10 nucleotides matching TRBD1. The ends lost 6 bases at V and 3 bases at J; junction bases unmatched: 11. Per germline, CDR1 MGHDK and CDR2 SYGVNS. The CDR3 runs 16 residues. CDR3 region: CASSNLTGGGLYEQYF. In DNA form, the CDR3 reads TGTGCCAGCAGCAATTTGACAGGGGGCGGCCTCTACGAGCAGTACTTC.

This clone was recorded once. A read error may account for a junction end that differs from germline. This rearrangement joins TRBV2 to TRBJ2-1, with D possibly being TRBD1 (6 bases). The CDR3 contains 20 residues. CDR1 SNHLY and CDR2 FYNNEI come from the germline V gene. The CDR3 DNA follows: TGTGCCAGCAGTGAAATGGGTCTGGGTCGAAGGGGGAGCCCCGACAATGAACAGTTCTTC. Residues: CASSEMGLGRRGSPDNEQFF.

For the CDR3, the DNA is TGTGCCAGCGACGGGGTTGGACCCAGCTCCTACGAGCAGTACTTC. This codes for CASDGVGPSSYEQYF. V is TRBV2 and J is TRBJ2-7; a weak D match, TRBD2 (5 bases). CDR1 and CDR2 from the germline V gene are SNHLY and FYNNEI. V lost 8 bases and J lost 0, with 17 bases in between. The CDR3 loop spans 15 amino acids. Variable domain in full (rest from reference TRBV2 and TRBJ2-7): EPEVTQTPSHQVTQMGQEVILRCVPISNHLYFYWYRQILGQKVEFLVSFYNNEISEKSEIFDDQFSVERPDGSNFTLKIRSTKLEDSAMYFCASDGVGPSSYEQYFGPGTRLTVT.

V is TRBV7-6 and J is TRBJ2-3, with D perhaps TRBD2 (5 bases). CDR1 is SGHVS and CDR2 is FNYEAQ in the germline V gene. V shed 5 bases and J shed 5 bases, with 17 bases lying between them. This CDR3 has 15 amino acids. CDR3 sequence: CASSAPSRAGDTQYF. The CDR3 DNA reads TGTGCCAGCAGCGCGCCTAGCCGCGCGGGAGATACGCAGTATTTT.

V is TRBV5-1 and J is TRBJ2-1; possibly TRBD1 for D (6 bases). The germline V gene encodes CDR1 SGHRS and CDR2 YFSETQ. The length of the CDR3 is 17 residues. Between the trimmed V and J ends, which lost 3 bases and 3 bases, there was a span of 19 bases. The CDR3 DNA is TGCGCCAGCAGCTACGCGGAGGACAGACCCCACTACAATGAGCAGTTCTTC. It codes for CASSYAEDRPHYNEQFF.

The gene calls are TRBV5-1 and TRBJ2-7; 15 nucleotides match TRBD2. After removal of 4 bases from V and 5 bases from J, the junction contained 7 bases not matched to a gene. The germline gives CDR1 SGHRS, CDR2 YFSETQ. The CDR3 consists of 16 residues. CDR3 nucleotide sequence: TGCGCCAGCAGCCTCCGGACTAGCGGGAGGGAGAACGAGCAGTACTTC. It yields the protein CASSLRTSGRENEQYF.

The chain combines TRBV30 with TRBJ2-5, with TRBD2 identical over 12 bases. The J call may be wrong; the DNA end is better matched by TRBJ2-7. The CDR3 spans 15 residues. CDR1 is GTSNPN, CDR2 SVGIG, per germline (reference sequence). The CDR3 reads CAWHASGRASDEQYF. The DNA for the CDR3 is TGTGCCTGGCATGCTAGCGGGAGGGCCTCGGACGAGCAGTACTTC.

The V gene is TRBV5-1, the J gene TRBJ1-2; 10 nucleotides match TRBD1. This CDR3 is 16 amino acids long. Germline trimming cut 1 base from V and 3 bases from J; bases unmatched to any gene: 6. Germline loops: CDR1 SGHRS, CDR2 YFSETQ. CDR3 region: CASSLSPGQGDYGYTF. Written as DNA, the CDR3 is TGCGCCAGCAGCTTGTCCCCTGGACAGGGGGACTATGGCTACACCTTC.

The V gene is TRBV5-1, the J gene TRBJ1-2; the match to TRBD1 covers 7 bases. Germline CDR1 SGHRS, CDR2 YFSETQ. The CDR3 is 14 residues long. V gave up 2 bases and J gave up 4 bases; unmatched junction bases: 5. CDR3: CASSLDRTGYGYTF. Here the CDR3 DNA reads TGCGCCAGCAGCTTAGACCGGACAGGCTATGGCTACACCTTC.

In this sample, this clone turned up once. The rearrangement joins TRBV29-1 to TRBJ2-2, with D possibly matching TRBD2 (7 bases). Trimming left V 6 bases short and J 1 base short, with 9 bases between. Germline-derived CDR1 and CDR2 are SQVTM and ANQGSEA. The CDR3 is 13 amino acids. The CDR3 coding sequence is TGCAGCGTCGGGGGGCTGAACACCGGGGAGCTGTTTTTT. Encoded protein: CSVGGLNTGELFF.

The CDR3 region has the DNA TGTGCCAGCAGCCAAGATCAGAAGCAGGGCGCCCACGAGCAGTACTTC. Its translation: CASSQDQKQGAHEQYF. V usage is TRBV4-2 and J usage is TRBJ2-7; perhaps TRBD1 as D (5 bases). The ends were cut back, 0 bases at V and 5 bases at J, with 17 bases in the middle. Germline CDR1 is LGHNA and CDR2 is YNFKEQ. The CDR3 is 16 residues long.

As regards this clone: Other DNA sequences in the sample encode the same CDR3. This rearrangement joins TRBV19 to TRBJ2-6; D is possibly TRBD1 (7 bases). This CDR3 has 15 residues. V was trimmed by 6 bases and J by 2 bases, leaving 11 bases between them. Germline V gene data show CDR1 as LNHDA and CDR2 as SQIVND (reference sequence). CDR3: CASSPGGPGANVLTF. The CDR3 bases are TGTGCCAGTAGCCCAGGGGGGCCTGGGGCCAACGTCCTGACTTTC. Variable domain in full (rest from reference TRBV19 and TRBJ2-6): DGGITQSPKYLFRKEGQNVTLSCEQNLNHDAMYWYRQDPGQGLRLIYYSQIVNDFQKGDIAEGYSVSREKKESFPLTVTSAQKNPTAFYLCASSPGGPGANVLTFGAGSRLTVL.

The chain joins TRBV4-2 to TRBJ2-1, with 9 nucleotides matching TRBD2. CDR1 is LGHNA, CDR2 YNFKEQ, per germline. This CDR3 is built from 19 residues. The V gene end was trimmed by 0 bases and the J gene end by 6 bases; junction bases not matched to a gene: 15. The CDR3: CASSQDRVGREGHGNEQFF. The CDR3 DNA is TGTGCCAGCAGCCAAGATCGGGTTGGGCGGGAGGGCCATGGCAATGAGCAGTTCTTC.

The CDR3 sequence is CASSPGFQETQYF. CDR3 sequence (DNA): TGTGCCAGCAGCCCAGGGTTCCAAGAGACCCAGTACTTC. This chain links TRBV7-9 with TRBJ2-5; possibly TRBD1 for D (5 bases). CDR1 is SEHNR, CDR2 FQNEAQ, per germline (reference sequence). V lost 5 bases to trimming and J lost 1 base, with 8 bases between them. The CDR3 spans 13 residues.